The 24 T cell receptor beta chains below come from one sample, sequenced in a study of blood T cell repertoires in COVID-19. Repertoires were generated with immunoSEQ multiplex PCR, while TCRdb's copy carries only in-frame clones and drops some. This table has around 81,000 clones, 88% appearing once. The sequenced sample was peripheral blood. The receptors shown here come from a man in his 70s with acute or convalescent COVID-19.

In DNA, the CDR3 is TGTGCCAGCAGTTACCCCCGAGGCGGGGCCTTCTCTGAAGCTTTCTTT. It encodes CASSYPRGGAFSEAFF. The rearrangement links TRBV6-2 or TRBV6-3 to TRBJ1-1, with TRBD1 as a possible D gene (5 bases). Germline loops: CDR1 MNHEY, CDR2 SVGEGT. The CDR3 runs to 16 residues. V lost 2 bases, J lost 6 bases, and 19 bases lay in between.

CDR3: CASSLDPGLYYEQYF. The CDR3 nucleotides read TGTGCCAGCAGCTTAGACCCGGGACTTTACTACGAGCAGTACTTC. V usage is TRBV11-2 and J usage is TRBJ2-7; TRBD2 might be the D (6 bases). Trimming removed 0 bases from V and 3 bases from J, with 12 bases in between. The CDR3 sequence is 15 residues long. The V gene's germline CDR1 is SGHAT and CDR2 FQNNGV.

The chain recombines TRBV4-1 with TRBJ1-1; weak D call: TRBD1 (5 bases). The V gene lost 1 base and the J gene lost 4 bases, with 13 bases spanning the gap. Germline V gene data show CDR1 as MGHRA and CDR2 as YSYEKL. The CDR3 totals 15 residues. The CDR3 DNA is TGCGCCAGCAGCCAAGTCGCAGGGCTGGCCACTGAAGCTTTCTTT. Protein sequence: CASSQVAGLATEAFF.

The CDR3 DNA follows: TGTGCCAGCAGCCCTGGCGGGGCAGGCAATCAGCCCCAGCATTTT. It encodes CASSPGGAGNQPQHF. The chain joins TRBV9 to TRBJ1-5; maybe TRBD1 (5 bases). The CDR3 has 15 amino acids. Trimming removed 4 bases from V and 2 bases from J, with 13 bases in between. The germline gives CDR1 SGDLS, CDR2 YYNGEE.

The chain links TRBV7-9 to TRBJ1-1, with D possibly matching TRBD1 (5 bases). Germline values: CDR1 SEHNR, CDR2 FQNEAQ (reference sequence). The CDR3 sequence is 15 residues long. V lost 1 base, J lost 0 bases, and 9 bases lay in between. The CDR3 DNA sequence: TGTGCCAGCAGCTTAGAAAGGACAATGAACACTGAAGCTTTCTTT. Protein: CASSLERTMNTEAFF.

The chain carries TRBV15 and TRBJ2-5, with D maybe TRBD2 (5 bases). The V gene's germline CDR1 is LNHNV and CDR2 YYDKDF (reference sequence). The V gene lost 0 bases and the J gene lost 7 bases, with 9 bases spanning the gap. The CDR3 sequence is 13 residues long. CDR3 sequence: CATSRDSAGTQYF. In nucleotides, the CDR3 is TGTGCCACCAGCAGAGATTCTGCGGGGACCCAGTACTTC.

The sample holds a few counts of this clone. The chain couples TRBV12-3 or TRBV12-4 to TRBJ1-5; D call uncertain. CDR3 length equals 13 residues. The germline V and J ends were trimmed by 5 bases and 6 bases, with 11 bases remaining between them. CDR3 protein: CASSPGMGQPQHF. CDR3 DNA: TGTGCCAGCAGTCCCGGGATGGGTCAGCCCCAGCATTTT.

The CDR3 nucleotides read TGTGCCAGCAGGAATGGACAGGGTGCAGCTTTCTTT. Its translation: CASRNGQGAAFF. The chain combines TRBV6-5 with TRBJ1-1, with TRBD1 identical over 8 bases. V trimming: 6 bases; J trimming: 10 bases; junction bases outside the gene matches: 7. CDR1 is MNHEY, CDR2 SVGAGI, per germline. CDR3 size: 12 residues.

This chain uses TRBV15 with TRBJ1-1; tentatively, D is TRBD1 (5 bases). The germline V gene has CDR1 LNHNV and CDR2 YYDKDF (reference sequence). The V and J ends lost 9 bases and 5 bases respectively, with 16 bases between them. The CDR3 runs 13 residues. CDR3 coding DNA: TGTGCCACGACAATGGGGCTGGGGACTGAAGCTTTCTTT. Translation gives CATTMGLGTEAFF.

This chain connects TRBV11-3 to TRBJ2-3, with 7 bases matching TRBD2. CDR3 size: 14 residues. V lost 1 base to trimming and J lost 5 bases; unmatched junction nucleotides: 3. CDR1 and CDR2 from the germline V gene are SGHNT and YENEEA. CDR3 amino acids: CASSLAGGGDTQYF. Here the CDR3 DNA reads TGTGCCAGCAGCTTAGCGGGAGGAGGAGATACGCAGTATTTT.

The CDR3 here is CASSLASGSISEQFF. The CDR3 nucleotides are TGCGCCAGCAGCTTGGCCAGCGGGAGTATCAGTGAGCAGTTCTTC. The J gene is TRBJ2-1, the V gene TRBV5-1; 8 bases fit TRBD2. Germline V gives CDR1 SGHRS, CDR2 YFSETQ. J gave up 9 bases and V 0 bases, and 8 bases lay outside the gene matches. The CDR3 runs 15 residues.

This sequence joins TRBV24-1 and TRBJ2-2; possible D gene TRBD2, 5 bases. The CDR3 has 12 residues. V was cut by 8 bases and J by 7 bases, with 10 bases left in between. Germline V CDR1 and CDR2: KGHDR, SFDVKD. The CDR3 sequence is CATNRGGGELFF. DNA for the CDR3: TGTGCCACCAATCGGGGTGGCGGGGAGCTGTTTTTT.

The V gene is TRBV5-1, the J gene TRBJ2-3; 10 bases are shared with TRBD2. The CDR3 covers 17 residues. In germline, CDR1 is SGHRS, CDR2 YFSETQ. V was pared by 3 bases and J by 3 bases, with 10 bases of the junction left unmatched. The CDR3 sequence: CASSSQVAGGRTDTQYF. The DNA for the CDR3 is TGCGCCAGCAGCTCACAAGTAGCGGGGGGAAGAACAGATACGCAGTATTTT.

The V call is TRBV3-1 (or the pseudogene TRBV3-2), the J call TRBJ2-7, with TRBD1 matching 11 bases. The CDR3 spans 15 residues. Germline loops: CDR1 LGHDT, CDR2 YNNKEL (reference sequence). Unmatched junction bases numbered 3, after V lost 1 base and J lost 4 bases. In nucleotides, the CDR3 is TGTGCCAGCAGCCAAGGCGGGACAGGGGGTTACGAGCAGTACTTC. Translated: CASSQGGTGGYEQYF.

The chain uses TRBV3-1 (or the pseudogene TRBV3-2) and TRBJ1-2; D is uncertain. The CDR3 is 17 amino acids. V was trimmed by 3 bases and J by 5 bases, leaving 22 bases between them. Germline V CDR1 and CDR2: LGHDT, YNNKEL (reference sequence). The CDR3 loop reads CASSHGGLRAVGYGYTF. CDR3 DNA sequence: TGTGCCAGCAGCCATGGCGGACTGAGGGCGGTTGGTTATGGCTACACCTTC.

The chain joins TRBV6-5 to TRBJ2-7, with TRBD1 identical over 11 bases. The trim removed 6 bases at V and 2 bases at J, leaving 6 bases unmatched. The germline CDR1 and CDR2 sequences are MNHEY and SVGAGI. This CDR3 spans 15 amino acids. CDR3 sequence: CASSREDRGPYEQYF. CDR3 nucleotide sequence: TGTGCCAGCAGCCGGGAGGACAGGGGGCCCTACGAGCAGTACTTC.

This chain uses TRBV5-1 with TRBJ1-3, with 9 bases lining up with TRBD1. This CDR3 spans 17 amino acids. CDR1 is SGHRS and CDR2 is YFSETQ in the germline V gene. After removal of 1 base from V and 2 bases from J, the junction contained 7 bases not matched to a gene. CDR3 in DNA: TGCGCCAGCAGCTTGCCGGGCGGGACAGGGACTGGAAACACCATATATTTT. Translating gives CASSLPGGTGTGNTIYF.

This chain joins TRBV7-9 and TRBJ2-1, with 10 positions matching TRBD2. This CDR3 spans 15 amino acids. The V and J ends lost 6 bases and 4 bases, in that order; junction bases with no gene match: 6. CDR1 SEHNR and CDR2 FQNEAQ come from the germline V gene (reference sequence). The CDR3 loop is CASRSGLAEYNEQFF. CDR3 nucleotides: TGTGCCAGCAGGTCCGGACTAGCGGAGTACAATGAGCAGTTCTTC. The whole variable domain, remainder taken from reference TRBV7-9 and TRBJ2-1, is DTGVSQNPRHKITKRGQNVTFRCDPISEHNRLYWYRQTLGQGPEFLTYFQNEAQLEKSRLLSDRFSAERPKGSFSTLEIQRTEQGDSAMYLCASRSGLAEYNEQFFGPGTRLTVL.

The chain combines TRBV19 with TRBJ2-5, with 7 bases aligning to TRBD2. The J segment lost 5 bases and the V segment lost 8 bases, leaving 11 bases of the junction unmatched. The CDR3 runs 14 residues. Germline CDR1 is LNHDA and CDR2 is SQIVND (reference sequence). The CDR3 reads CASASTGGPETQYF. In DNA, the CDR3 is TGTGCCAGTGCTTCGACGGGGGGACCGGAGACCCAGTACTTC.

The V call is TRBV10-1, the J call TRBJ2-3; D is possibly TRBD2 (6 bases). V was clipped by 3 bases and J by 0 bases, with 10 bases between them. In germline, CDR1 is WNHNN, CDR2 SYGVQD (reference sequence). CDR3 size: 15 residues. CDR3 sequence reads: CASSEGGGSTDTQYF. The CDR3 DNA follows: TGCGCCAGCAGTGAAGGAGGAGGGAGCACAGATACGCAGTATTTT.

In this sample, this clone turned up once. This rearrangement joins TRBV4-3 to TRBJ2-3; D unresolved. The CDR3 loop spans 16 amino acids. The germline V gene encodes CDR1 LGHNA and CDR2 YSLEER. Trimming shortened V by 3 bases and J by 1 base, and 14 bases separated the two germline ends. This CDR3 reads CASSQYSGLGTDTQYF. Here the CDR3 DNA reads TGCGCCAGCAGCCAGTATTCAGGCCTGGGCACAGATACGCAGTATTTT.

The CDR3 region is CASRDNVNRDYGYTF. CDR3 nucleotides: TGTGCCAGCAGAGATAACGTTAACAGGGACTATGGCTACACCTTC. The chain is built from TRBV2 and TRBJ1-2, with a tentative D call TRBD1 (6 bases). With 6 bases removed from V and 3 bases from J, the gap between germline ends came to 17 bases. The germline gives CDR1 SNHLY, CDR2 FYNNEI. The CDR3 loop spans 15 amino acids.

The V and J genes are TRBV6-6 and TRBJ1-6; 9 nucleotides match TRBD1. V lost 7 bases, J lost 9 bases, and 7 bases stayed unmatched. Per the germline V gene, CDR1 is MNHNY and CDR2 is SVGAGI (reference sequence). The CDR3 contains 14 residues. Here the CDR3 reads CASKGQGGVSPLHF. CDR3 nucleotide sequence: TGTGCCAGCAAGGGACAGGGAGGAGTTTCACCCCTCCACTTT.

The rearrangement links TRBV6-1 to TRBJ2-7; no clear D. Trimming left V 3 bases short and J 3 bases short, with 6 bases between. This CDR3 comprises 12 residues. Germline lookup yields CDR1 MNHNS and CDR2 SASEGT. CDR3 sequence: CASSDGFYEQYF. CDR3 DNA: TGTGCCAGCAGTGACGGTTTCTACGAGCAGTACTTC.